The text below deals with one T cell receptor beta chain. Only a few counts were recorded for this clone. The antigen this receptor binds is unknown. It has no much larger one-base neighbor in the sample; base qualities were not kept. The data were obtained in a study of vaccination effects on CD4 cells after COVID-19 (dated by TCRdb to the early 2020s). General notes on the study: Each participant got two doses of an mRNA SARS-CoV-2 vaccine, either BNT162b2 or mRNA-1273. The full study included around ten COVID-19 convalescent patients and a few SARS-CoV-2-naive healthy vaccine recipients. In both COVID-19 convalescent patients and infection-naive vaccine recipients, the study compared SARS-CoV-2 spike-specific CD4+ TCR repertoires from before mRNA vaccination with those from after it. Cultures from other donors in the study were sequenced with the Oncomine TCR Beta short-read assay on an Illumina iSeq 100. Study-level results and caveats: Limitations of the study were the small number of convalescent patients and the absence of early post-infection timepoints. Among healthy vaccine recipients, nearly all vaccine-induced clones were SARS-CoV-2 mono-reactive, and just 1 of 255 was cross-reactive with common cold coronaviruses. At late post-vaccination timepoints, both infection-induced and vaccine-induced clones showed marked clonal contraction, consistent with waning T cell responses.

The CDR3 starts with the cysteine, ends with the phenylalanine, and has 15 residues. Just CDR3 DNA is preserved here, 45 bases in frame from base 1. Relative to germline, V is 0 bases shorter and J is 8 bases shorter, with 13 bases between their ends. The germline V gene gives CDR1 as KGHSH and CDR2 as LQKENI. In the ViraFEST assay, PBMC were stimulated with viral peptide pools, and TCR sequencing was then used to find antigen-specific CD4+ T cell clonotypes based on their expansion. After around eleven days of culture, CD4+ T cells were isolated with the EasySep CD4+ T cell isolation kit. The absence of prior SARS-CoV-2 infection in healthy vaccine recipients was confirmed by negative nucleocapsid antibodies before and after vaccination. A few million PBMC per well were cultured with about 9.6 ug/ml peptides in IMDM containing 5% human AB serum, approximately 10 IU/ml IL-2 and gentamicin. On days 3 and 7, half of the culture medium was replaced with fresh IL-2-containing medium. Unless noted otherwise, every peptide stimulation condition was grown in triplicate wells. Using Ficoll-Paque Plus gradient centrifugation, PBMC were separated from whole blood and then either used fresh or cryopreserved at -140C. The overlapping peptide pools covered the spike proteins of SARS-CoV-2 and of the common cold coronaviruses HCoV-NL63, HCoV-OC43 and HCoV-229E. The QIAamp micro DNA kit was used to extract genomic DNA from the cultured CD4+ T cells.

Library preparation used the immunoSEQ multiplex PCR assay. DNA from the cultured, isolated CD4+ T cells was subjected to TCR beta CDR3 sequencing. As for how the authors treated the data: Non-productive TCR sequences were removed and reads were trimmed to the CDR3 region, keeping CDR3s of at least 7 amino acids. The MANAFEST web app was used to identify antigen-specific clonotypes by comparing expansion in peptide wells with expansion in reference cultures. To count as positive, a clone had to show expansion at FDR<0.05 compared with the reference and with all other wells, an odds ratio above 5, and a frequency above 0.1% in two replicate wells. A clonotype was called cross-reactive if it was significantly expanded both in SARS-CoV-2 spike wells and in at least one common cold coronavirus spike condition. Levenshtein distance calculated with the stringdist R package was used to assess CDR3 similarity, and unrooted trees were constructed with ape in R 3.6.1. TCRdb mirrors the immuneACCESS table, restricted to in-frame sequences. Some clones are absent from its copies; in checked studies, under half trace to an unresolved V gene, and the reason for the others is unknown. D and trimming come from the DNA, and the V and J calls and clone size come from that table. The sample table lists about 79,000 clones, roughly 74% of them with a count of one. The ten largest clones represent 1.5% to 2% of the sample.

The clonotype comes from a human donor who received a COVID-19 vaccine. The rearrangement joined TRBV18 to TRBJ1-4; TRBD1 is a weak D gene call, 5 bases matching. The sample here was CD4+ T cells from PBMCs cultured with HCoV-229E spike peptides, taken before COVID-19 vaccination. The sample's cell subset or site label, decoded: HCoV-229E spike overlapping peptide pool stimulation. CDR3 loop: CASSPPGQVGEKLFF. The nucleotide sequence is TGTGCCAGCTCACCACCGGGGCAGGTGGGGGAAAAACTGTTTTTT.